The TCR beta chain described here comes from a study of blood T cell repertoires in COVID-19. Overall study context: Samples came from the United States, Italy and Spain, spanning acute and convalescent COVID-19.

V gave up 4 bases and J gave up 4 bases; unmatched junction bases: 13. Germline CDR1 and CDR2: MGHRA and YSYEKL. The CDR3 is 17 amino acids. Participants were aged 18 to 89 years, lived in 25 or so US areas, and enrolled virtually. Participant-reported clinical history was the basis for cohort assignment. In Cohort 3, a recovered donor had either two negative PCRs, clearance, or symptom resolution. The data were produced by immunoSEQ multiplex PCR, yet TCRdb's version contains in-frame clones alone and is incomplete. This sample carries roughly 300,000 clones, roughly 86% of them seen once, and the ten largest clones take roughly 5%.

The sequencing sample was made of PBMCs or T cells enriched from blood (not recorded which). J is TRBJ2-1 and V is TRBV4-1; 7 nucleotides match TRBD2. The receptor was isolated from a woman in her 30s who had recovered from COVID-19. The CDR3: CASSPTLAANLYNEQFF. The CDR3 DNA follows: TGCGCCAGCAGCCCGACCCTAGCGGCTAATCTGTACAATGAGCAGTTCTTC.